This T cell receptor (beta chain) was sequenced during a study of blood T cells in healthy people across ages. About the study: Per two T cells, about one barcoded beta molecule was captured through template switching.

This clonotype was seen a handful of times. No antigen is known for it. Compared with germline, one end of the junction differs, possibly owing to a read error. Sample-barcoded 5' priming and a J-beta primer mix drove a second PCR of about 6 to 12 cycles. TCRdb re-analysed the 5' RACE reads in MiXCR, keeping a single row per CDR3 protein. The profile shows 550,000 to 700,000 distinct CDR3 sequences, approximately 25% of them singletons. Notes on the study in general: A greater number of naive CD4+ cells and higher diversity distinguished long-lived donors from aged donors.

The germline gives CDR1 DFQATT, CDR2 SNEGSKA (reference sequence). CDR3 size: 14 residues. Samples had at least 6 million PBMCs isolated from them. Total RNA was isolated from each sample in quantities of at least 6 micrograms. The rearrangement uses TRBV20-1 and TRBJ1-4; 8 bases line up with TRBD1. The sequenced sample was blood. The sequence came from a woman aged 70-85 years in good health. CDR3 region: CSAPVGTGDEELFF. DNA of the CDR3: TGCAGTGCTCCGGTCGGGACAGGAGATGAAGAACTGTTTTTT.